These 29 T cell receptor beta chains originate from one sample sequenced in a study of blood T cell repertoires in COVID-19. Here immunoSEQ multiplex PCR was the method, and the copy in TCRdb shows in-frame clones only, minus some. The sample includes some 100,000 clones, 88% of them seen just once. The sequencing input was peripheral blood. All receptors come from a woman between 70 and 85 years old with acute or convalescent COVID-19.

V and J are TRBV6-6 and TRBJ1-4, with no clear D. Trimming stripped 7 bases from V and 7 bases from J, with 13 bases between. The CDR3 has 13 residues. CDR1 and CDR2 from the germline V gene are MNHNY and SVGAGI (reference sequence). The CDR3 loop is CASKKIGGEKLFF. CDR3 bases: TGTGCCAGCAAGAAGATAGGAGGTGAAAAACTGTTTTTT.

CDR3 region: CASSRGSKDTQYF. CDR3 nucleotide sequence: TGCGCCAGCAGCCGCGGTAGCAAGGATACGCAGTATTTT. The gene calls are TRBV5-1 and TRBJ2-3; no reliable D call. Trimming took 4 bases from V and 6 from J, leaving 12 bases between them. Germline lookup yields CDR1 SGHRS and CDR2 YFSETQ. The CDR3 runs 13 residues.

The chain recombines TRBV24-1 with TRBJ2-6; D is possibly TRBD1 (5 bases). Germline V gene lookup returns CDR1 KGHDR and CDR2 SFDVKD. The CDR3 spans 17 residues. The V gene lost 4 bases and the J gene lost 0 bases, with 12 bases spanning the gap. CDR3 sequence: CATSDPGAGSGANVLTF. Here the CDR3 DNA reads TGTGCCACCAGTGACCCTGGGGCAGGCTCTGGGGCCAACGTCCTGACTTTC.

The chain recombines TRBV5-4 with TRBJ1-6; TRBD1 aligns across 7 bases. The ends lost 4 bases at V and 6 bases at J; junction bases unmatched: 1. This CDR3 contains 13 residues. CDR1 is SGHNT and CDR2 is YYREEE in the germline V gene (reference sequence). CDR3 bases: TGTGCCAGCAGCCGACAGGGTAATTCACCCCTCCACTTT. Protein: CASSRQGNSPLHF.

This clone was counted a single time. The chain couples TRBV2 to TRBJ1-2; 8 bases line up with TRBD1. The germline V gene encodes CDR1 SNHLY and CDR2 FYNNEI. J lost 8 bases, V lost 1 base, and 6 bases had no gene match. This CDR3 is built from 14 residues. In DNA, the CDR3 is TGTGCCAGCAGTGAAGTAACAGGGGGAAGAGGCTACACCTTC. Its translation: CASSEVTGGRGYTF.

This clone was found once. This chain connects TRBV3-1 (or the pseudogene TRBV3-2) to TRBJ2-2; D perhaps matches TRBD1 (5 bases). Germline values: CDR1 LGHDT, CDR2 YNNKEL (reference sequence). The CDR3 sequence is 17 residues long. Trimming left V 0 bases short and J 1 base short, with 12 bases between. CDR3 amino acids: CASSQDFQGLNTGELFF. CDR3 in DNA: TGTGCCAGCAGCCAAGATTTCCAGGGCCTGAACACCGGGGAGCTGTTTTTT.

The V gene is TRBV2, the J gene TRBJ1-2; a possible D gene is TRBD1 (6 bases). Trimming removed 7 bases at V and 4 bases at J, with 16 bases between. Germline V gene data show CDR1 as SNHLY and CDR2 as FYNNEI. CDR3 length equals 14 residues. CDR3 DNA: TGTGCCAGCAAAGAAAGGGTACAGGGCTATGGCTACACCTTC. This codes for CASKERVQGYGYTF.

The CDR3 reads CASSTTGNSGANVLTF. The CDR3 DNA is TGTGCCAGCAGCACGACAGGTAACTCTGGGGCCAACGTCCTGACTTTC. This chain links TRBV27 with TRBJ2-6; D might be TRBD1 (6 bases). This CDR3 has 16 amino acids. Trimming left V 6 bases short and J 0 bases short, with 12 bases between. Germline CDR1 and CDR2: MNHEY and SMNVEV (reference sequence).

This rearrangement joins TRBV15 to TRBJ1-3; 8 bases map to TRBD1. V gave up 0 bases and J gave up 3 bases; unmatched junction bases: 7. This CDR3 region has 17 residues. Germline assignment: CDR1 LNHNV and CDR2 YYDKDF (reference sequence). CDR3 sequence reads: CATSRDFAGGFGNTIYF. The CDR3 coding sequence is TGTGCCACCAGCAGAGATTTCGCAGGGGGCTTTGGAAACACCATATATTTT. The full variable domain, rest sourced from reference TRBV15 and TRBJ1-3, is DAMVIQNPRYQVTQFGKPVTLSCSQTLNHNVMYWYQQKSSQAPKLLFHYYDKDFNNEADTPDNFQSRRPNTSFCFLDIRSPGLGDTAMYLCATSRDFAGGFGNTIYFGEGSWLTVV.

The chain has TRBV3-1 (or the pseudogene TRBV3-2) and TRBJ2-7, with 7 bases lining up with TRBD2. Looked up from germline, CDR1 is LGHDT and CDR2 is YNNKEL (reference sequence). J was trimmed by 2 bases and V by 4 bases; bases with no gene match: 8. This CDR3 region has 15 residues. CDR3 DNA sequence: TGTGCCAGCAGCCCCGCGGCTAGCGGAACCTACGAGCAGTACTTC. This encodes CASSPAASGTYEQYF.

This clone appeared once. The chain joins TRBV10-3 to TRBJ2-7, with 8 nucleotides matching TRBD2. The CDR3 spans 16 residues. Trimming cost V 0 bases and J 0 bases; bases outside gene matches: 4. From germline, CDR1 is ENHRY and CDR2 SYGVKD. CDR3 protein: CAISESRGLDSYEQYF. CDR3 sequence (DNA): TGTGCCATCAGTGAGTCGAGGGGACTAGACTCCTACGAGCAGTACTTC.

This rearrangement joins TRBV5-5 to TRBJ2-5; 7 nucleotides agree with TRBD2. CDR3 length: 15 residues. V lost 0 bases to trimming and J lost 5 bases; unmatched junction nucleotides: 7. CDR1 and CDR2 from the germline V gene are SGHKS and YYEKEE (reference sequence). Here the CDR3 reads CASSLVSGGAETQYF. In nucleotides, the CDR3 is TGTGCCAGCAGCTTGGTATCGGGGGGTGCGGAGACCCAGTACTTC.

The rearrangement links TRBV2 to TRBJ1-4; TRBD1 aligns across 9 bases. The CDR3 length is 15 residues. The V and J ends lost 4 bases and 8 bases, in that order; junction bases with no gene match: 8. CDR1 and CDR2 from the germline V gene are SNHLY and FYNNEI. DNA for the CDR3: TGTGCCAGCAGTGGGACAGGGGTCGGGCGGGAAAAACTGTTTTTT. This translates into CASSGTGVGREKLFF. Complete variable domain (other parts from reference TRBV2 and TRBJ1-4): EPEVTQTPSHQVTQMGQEVILRCVPISNHLYFYWYRQILGQKVEFLVSFYNNEISEKSEIFDDQFSVERPDGSNFTLKIRSTKLEDSAMYFCASSGTGVGREKLFFGSGTQLSVL.

The chain combines TRBV11-2 with TRBJ2-2, with TRBD1 matching 9 bases. The ends lost 2 bases at V and 7 bases at J; junction bases unmatched: 14. This CDR3 spans 18 amino acids. Germline V gene lookup returns CDR1 SGHAT and CDR2 FQNNGV. CDR3 sequence: CASSLSGKTGGSHGELFF. The CDR3 region has the DNA TGTGCCAGCAGCTTAAGTGGGAAGACAGGGGGAAGTCACGGGGAGCTGTTTTTT.

This sequence joins TRBV28 and TRBJ1-4; D gene ambiguous. V was pared by 7 bases and J by 7 bases, with 10 bases between. Germline-derived CDR1 and CDR2 are MDHEN and SYDVKM. The CDR3 runs 12 residues. This CDR3 is CASTSTGEKLFF. DNA of the CDR3: TGTGCCAGCACCTCGACGGGTGAAAAACTGTTTTTT.

This sequence joins TRBV4-1 and TRBJ1-2; maybe TRBD1 (5 bases). The CDR3 has 16 amino acids. Germline V CDR1 and CDR2: MGHRA, YSYEKL. V was trimmed by 0 bases and J by 0 bases, leaving 11 bases between them. CDR3 amino acids: CASSQDMARANYGYTF. In nucleotides, the CDR3 is TGCGCCAGCAGCCAAGATATGGCCAGGGCTAACTATGGCTACACCTTC.

CDR3 sequence (DNA): TGTGCCAGCAGAGCCAACAGGGTAGGTCAGCCCCAGCATTTT. Protein sequence: CASRANRVGQPQHF. The chain combines TRBV2 with TRBJ1-5, with TRBD1 as a possible D gene (6 bases). V lost 6 bases, J lost 6 bases, and 15 bases lay in between. Germline V CDR1 and CDR2: SNHLY, FYNNEI. This CDR3 is built from 14 residues.

The V and J genes are TRBV11-2 and TRBJ1-1, with 7 positions matching TRBD1. The V and J ends lost 7 bases and 1 base, in that order; junction bases with no gene match: 9. This CDR3 region has 15 residues. From germline, CDR1 is SGHAT and CDR2 FQNNGV. CDR3 in DNA: TGTGCCAGCACCCCGGGACAGACCAAGAACACTGAAGCTTTCTTT. Protein: CASTPGQTKNTEAFF. Complete variable domain (other parts from reference TRBV11-2 and TRBJ1-1): EAGVAQSPRYKIIEKRQSVAFWCNPISGHATLYWYQQILGQGPKLLIQFQNNGVVDDSQLPKDRFSAERLKGVDSTLKIQPAKLEDSAVYLCASTPGQTKNTEAFFGQGTRLTVV.

V gene TRBV6-5 combines with J gene TRBJ2-3, with 9 bases lining up with TRBD2. The CDR3 length is 14 residues. Trimming took 8 bases from V and 4 from J; bases not matched to a gene: 7. Germline values: CDR1 MNHEY, CDR2 SVGAGI. In DNA, the CDR3 is TGTGCCAGCCGCCTAGCGGGAAGGTCAGATACGCAGTATTTT. Protein: CASRLAGRSDTQYF.

V is TRBV19 and J is TRBJ1-2, with D uncertain. CDR3 length equals 11 residues. V was shortened by 7 bases and J by 2 bases, with 5 bases between the two germline ends. Germline CDR1 reads LNHDA; CDR2 reads SQIVND (reference sequence). CDR3 region: CASTENYGYTF. The CDR3 DNA is TGTGCCAGTACGGAGAACTATGGCTACACCTTC.

V gene TRBV7-3 combines with J gene TRBJ2-5; TRBD1 agrees at 10 bases. J lost 4 bases, V lost 1 base, and 3 bases had no gene match. Germline assignment: CDR1 SGHTA and CDR2 FQGTGA. This CDR3 contains 15 residues. The CDR3 reads CASSLRGQGLETQYF. The CDR3 DNA follows: TGTGCCAGCAGCTTAAGGGGACAGGGGCTAGAGACCCAGTACTTC.

This rearrangement joins TRBV7-2 to TRBJ2-7; D gene unclear. The V gene lost 4 bases and the J gene lost 3 bases, with 7 bases spanning the gap. The CDR3 is 12 amino acids. CDR1 and CDR2 (germline): SGHTA, FQGNSA. CDR3 in DNA: TGTGCCAGCAGCTCGCTGCGCTACGAGCAGTACTTC. Translated: CASSSLRYEQYF.

This clone has only a few counts. J is TRBJ2-5 and V is TRBV5-5, with D unresolved. Per germline, CDR1 SGHKS and CDR2 YYEKEE (reference sequence). V was trimmed by 0 bases and J by 0 bases, leaving 9 bases between them. This CDR3 region has 15 residues. The chain's CDR3 is CASSLVSTNQETQYF. The DNA for the CDR3 is TGTGCCAGCAGCTTGGTATCGACAAACCAAGAGACCCAGTACTTC.

This chain links TRBV7-9 with TRBJ1-2, with D possibly being TRBD1 (5 bases). Trimming took off 2 bases at V and 2 bases at J, with 12 bases between the two ends. CDR1 and CDR2 from the germline V gene are SEHNR and FQNEAQ (reference sequence). The CDR3 loop spans 15 amino acids. This CDR3 reads CASSLLPGSNYGYTF. CDR3 DNA: TGTGCCAGCAGCTTACTGCCAGGGTCGAACTATGGCTACACCTTC.

This chain links TRBV5-4 with TRBJ2-5, with 9 nucleotides matching TRBD1. V gave up 4 bases and J gave up 2 bases; unmatched junction bases: 6. This CDR3 has 15 amino acids. The germline CDR1 and CDR2 sequences are SGHNT and YYREEE (reference sequence). As DNA, the CDR3 is TGTGCCAGCAGCCGCGGGACAGGGCTTCAAGAGACCCAGTACTTC. Protein sequence: CASSRGTGLQETQYF. Together with reference TRBV5-4 and TRBJ2-5, the CDR3 gives the full variable domain: ETGVTQSPTHLIKTRGQQVTLRCSSQSGHNTVSWYQQALGQGPQFIFQYYREEENGRGNFPPRFSGLQFPNYSSELNVNALELDDSALYLCASSRGTGLQETQYFGPGTRLLVL.

The V and J genes are TRBV2 and TRBJ1-2; TRBD1 matches at 9 bases. The CDR3 runs 16 residues. Germline lookup yields CDR1 SNHLY and CDR2 FYNNEI. With 6 bases clipped from V and 4 bases from J, the junction kept 12 bases outside the gene matches. Written as DNA, the CDR3 is TGTGCCAGCAGCATAACAGGGGGCGAAGTCTTCTATGGCTACACCTTC. It specifies CASSITGGEVFYGYTF. Complete variable domain (other parts from reference TRBV2 and TRBJ1-2): EPEVTQTPSHQVTQMGQEVILRCVPISNHLYFYWYRQILGQKVEFLVSFYNNEISEKSEIFDDQFSVERPDGSNFTLKIRSTKLEDSAMYFCASSITGGEVFYGYTFGSGTRLTVV.

This sequence joins TRBV4-1 and TRBJ2-6, with a tentative D call TRBD1 (6 bases). The V gene's germline CDR1 is MGHRA and CDR2 YSYEKL. Trimming removed 5 bases at V and 4 bases at J, with 15 bases between. This CDR3 has 16 amino acids. CDR3 region: CASSGGRGSGANVLTF. CDR3 bases: TGCGCCAGCAGCGGAGGCAGGGGCTCAGGGGCCAACGTCCTGACTTTC.

The chain carries TRBV25-1 and TRBJ2-5; tentative D call: TRBD2 (6 bases). This CDR3 has 13 amino acids. Germline CDR1 and CDR2: MGHDK and SYGVNS. The V end lost 4 bases, the J end lost 3 bases, and 9 bases lay between the germline ends. CDR3 region: CASSGRTKETQYF. The DNA for the CDR3 is TGTGCCAGCAGTGGCCGGACTAAAGAGACCCAGTACTTC.

V usage is TRBV7-3 and J usage is TRBJ2-5; D call uncertain. In germline, CDR1 is SGHTA, CDR2 FQGTGA. This CDR3 spans 13 amino acids. Trimming took off 5 bases at V and 4 bases at J, with 11 bases between the two ends. This CDR3 is CASSIFPLETQYF. The CDR3 coding sequence is TGTGCCAGCAGCATTTTTCCCCTAGAGACCCAGTACTTC.